This T cell receptor (beta chain) was captured by sequencing in a study of memory CD4+ T cells and cytomegalovirus serostatus. General study results and limits: About 40% of the roughly 160 known CMV-associated TCRbeta sequences appeared in CD4+ memory.

This table comes from immunoSEQ multiplex PCR, and its TCRdb copy is limited to in-frame clones, with some not included. The table has 50,000 to 60,000 clones, approximately 83% seen once. As for this clone: Its antigen is unknown.

Single viable CD3+CD4+CD8-CD45RO+ cells were sorted as the memory CD4+ T cells. The CDR3 spans 13 residues. V lost 2 bases, J lost 2 bases, and 8 bases lay in between. Per germline, CDR1 SGDLS and CDR2 YYNGEE. V is TRBV9 and J is TRBJ2-7; D gene ambiguous. The specimen was memory CD4+ T cells from blood. This clonotype was obtained from an adult in good health and CMV-seronegative. CDR3 protein: CASSVNPTYEQYF. Written as DNA, the CDR3 is TGTGCCAGCAGCGTGAACCCAACCTACGAGCAGTACTTC. The full variable domain, completed using reference TRBV9 and TRBJ2-7, is DSGVTQTPKHLITATGQRVTLRCSPRSGDLSVYWYQQSLDQGLQFLIQYYNGEERAKGNILERFSAQQFPDLHSELNLSSLELGDSALYFCASSVNPTYEQYFGPGTRLTVT.